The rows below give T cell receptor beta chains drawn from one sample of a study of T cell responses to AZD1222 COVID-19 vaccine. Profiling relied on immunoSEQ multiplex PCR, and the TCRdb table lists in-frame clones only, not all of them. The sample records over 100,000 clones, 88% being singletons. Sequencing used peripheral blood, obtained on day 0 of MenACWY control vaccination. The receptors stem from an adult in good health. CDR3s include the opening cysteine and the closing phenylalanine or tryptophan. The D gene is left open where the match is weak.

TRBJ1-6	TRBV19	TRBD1	TGTGCCAGTGGACAGGGAAAAACTAATAATTCACCCCTCCACTTT	CASGQGKTNNSPLHF
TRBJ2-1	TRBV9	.	TGTGCCAGCAGCGCAGGGGGGTTCCCCAACAATGAGCAGTTCTTC	CASSAGGFPNNEQFF
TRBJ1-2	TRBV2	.	TGTGCCAGCAGTGTGTGGACATTAAACTCTGGCTACACCTTC	CASSVWTLNSGYTF
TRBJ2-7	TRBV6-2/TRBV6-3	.	TGTGCCAGCAGTTACCGGGACGGAGTTTACGAGCAGTACTTC	CASSYRDGVYEQYF
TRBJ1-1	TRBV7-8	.	TGTGCCAGCAGCTTAAGAGCAGGGCACAACACTGAAGCTTTCTTT	CASSLRAGHNTEAFF
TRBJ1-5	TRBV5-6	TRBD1	TGTGCCAGCAGCCCTCCGGACAGGAGAAATCAGCCCCAGCATTTT	CASSPPDRRNQPQHF
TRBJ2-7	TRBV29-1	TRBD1	TGCAGCGTCCAAGGGTCGAGACAGGGCACCTACGAGCAGTACTTC	CSVQGSRQGTYEQYF
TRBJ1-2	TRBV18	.	TGTGCCAGCTCCGACCCCGCGAGCTATGGCTACACCTTC	CASSDPASYGYTF
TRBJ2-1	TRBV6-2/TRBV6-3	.	TGTGCCAGCAGTTATCGGGGGCATGAGCAGTTCTTC	CASSYRGHEQFF
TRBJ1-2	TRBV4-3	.	TGCGCCAGCAGCGCCGTCGGGACTAGCCCTGGCTACACCTTC	CASSAVGTSPGYTF
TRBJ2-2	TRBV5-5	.	TGTGCCAGCAGCTTGGGGGCTGGTTGGACCGGGGAGCTGTTTTTT	CASSLGAGWTGELFF
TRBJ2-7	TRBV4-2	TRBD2	TGTGCCAGCAGCCAAGAAATTACTAGCGGGCCCCCCTACGAGCAGTACTTC	CASSQEITSGPPYEQYF
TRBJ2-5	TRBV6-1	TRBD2	TGTGCCAGCAGTGCTCGCCAAAGCGGGAGGGGGGAGACCCAGTACTTC	CASSARQSGRGETQYF
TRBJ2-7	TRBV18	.	TGTGCCAGCTCACCACCTAACAGCGGACCCTACGAGCAGTACTTC	CASSPPNSGPYEQYF